The 27 T cell receptor beta chains presented below share a single source sample, sequenced in a study of OX40 agonist ivuxolimab in advanced cancers. Data came from immunoSEQ multiplex PCR; TCRdb stores just in-frame clones and leaves some out. The repertoire has tens of thousands of clones, more than 85% of them found once; the top ten carry 5.5% to 7%. The source was CD4+ or CD8+ T cells sorted from blood, collected in a trial of the OX40 agonist ivuxolimab. The receptors derive from an adult with an advanced solid tumor such as melanoma, head and neck, liver or kidney cancer.

The chain recombines TRBV2 with TRBJ1-5; D call uncertain. The V and J ends lost 2 bases and 3 bases respectively, with 8 bases between them. The CDR3 spans 14 residues. Per the germline V gene, CDR1 is SNHLY and CDR2 is FYNNEI. The CDR3 loop is CASSETYANQPQHF. The CDR3 DNA sequence: TGTGCCAGCAGTGAAACTTACGCCAATCAGCCCCAGCATTTT.

The chain employs TRBV6-1 and TRBJ2-1, with D possibly matching TRBD1 (5 bases). Germline V gives CDR1 MNHNS, CDR2 SASEGT. The CDR3 has 14 amino acids. V was shortened by 11 bases and J by 8 bases, with 22 bases between the two germline ends. CDR3 amino acids: CAGAQGIEVDEQFF. CDR3 DNA: TGTGCCGGAGCCCAGGGTATAGAGGTGGATGAGCAGTTCTTC.

This chain links TRBV27 with TRBJ1-5; D ambiguous. CDR1 is MNHEY and CDR2 is SMNVEV in the germline V gene (reference sequence). Trimming removed 4 bases at V and 0 bases at J, with 7 bases between. CDR3 length: 14 amino acids. In nucleotides, the CDR3 is TGTGCCAGCAGTTCGGACGGTAGCAATCAGCCCCAGCATTTT. Translating it yields CASSSDGSNQPQHF.

J is TRBJ2-2 and V is TRBV2, with a possible D match to TRBD1 (6 bases). Germline V gene lookup returns CDR1 SNHLY and CDR2 FYNNEI. CDR3 length: 11 amino acids. Trimming removed 10 bases at V and 7 bases at J, with 10 bases between. CDR3 bases: TGTGCCAACAGGGTAGGCGGGGAGCTGTTTTTT. This sequence encodes CANRVGGELFF.

This sequence joins TRBV4-2 and TRBJ2-2, with TRBD2 matching 8 bases. Looked up from germline, CDR1 is LGHNA and CDR2 is YNFKEQ. The CDR3 contains 18 residues. Losses at the gene ends were 0 bases for V and 6 bases for J; bases not matched to a gene: 12. The CDR3 coding sequence is TGTGCCAGCAGCCAAGAGGTCGGGAGGGCCTCCGGCGCCGGGGAGCTGTTTTTT. Translating gives CASSQEVGRASGAGELFF.

As DNA, the CDR3 is TGTGCCAGCAGCTCTACAGGTAGCAATCAGCCCCAGCATTTT. This codes for CASSSTGSNQPQHF. J is TRBJ1-5 and V is TRBV9; D is perhaps TRBD1 (5 bases). There are 14 residues in the CDR3. Germline assignment: CDR1 SGDLS and CDR2 YYNGEE. The ends were cut back, 4 bases at V and 0 bases at J, with 8 bases in the middle.

The J gene is TRBJ2-1, the V gene TRBV7-9; TRBD1 agrees at 9 bases. CDR1 is SEHNR and CDR2 is FQNEAQ in the germline V gene (reference sequence). The CDR3 runs to 15 residues. V was pared by 5 bases and J by 7 bases, with 9 bases of the junction left unmatched. CDR3: CASSHRDRAKNEQFF. CDR3 DNA sequence: TGTGCCAGCAGCCACCGGGACAGGGCTAAGAATGAGCAGTTCTTC.

V gene TRBV30 combines with J gene TRBJ2-1, with D unresolved. The CDR3 has 13 amino acids. The germline V gene has CDR1 GTSNPN and CDR2 SVGIG (reference sequence). The ends were cut back, 3 bases at V and 7 bases at J, with 13 bases in the middle. For the CDR3, the DNA is TGTGCCTGGAGCTCTGGCCCTGGAAATGAGCAGTTCTTC. Protein: CAWSSGPGNEQFF.

J is TRBJ2-7 and V is TRBV7-9; possibly TRBD2 for D (6 bases). The ends were cut back, 1 base at V and 8 bases at J, with 9 bases in the middle. The CDR3 totals 12 residues. Germline V gives CDR1 SEHNR, CDR2 FQNEAQ (reference sequence). This chain's CDR3 is CASSLGGVQQYF. Here the CDR3 DNA reads TGTGCCAGCAGCTTAGGGGGGGTACAGCAGTACTTC. Full variable domain (rest looked up from reference TRBV7-9 and TRBJ2-7): DTGVSQNPRHKITKRGQNVTFRCDPISEHNRLYWYRQTLGQGPEFLTYFQNEAQLEKSRLLSDRFSAERPKGSFSTLEIQRTEQGDSAMYLCASSLGGVQQYFGPGTRLTVT.

V and J are TRBV9 and TRBJ2-7, with D perhaps TRBD2 (7 bases). Trimming pared 3 bases from V and 7 bases from J, leaving 20 bases between. The CDR3 runs to 15 residues. CDR1 and CDR2 from the germline V gene are SGDLS and YYNGEE. The DNA for the CDR3 is TGTGCCAGCAGCGCAGAGGGGGGAGGGAGTAGAGAGCAGTACTTC. Amino acid sequence: CASSAEGGGSREQYF.

This clone was recorded only once. The V call is TRBV14, the J call TRBJ2-5; TRBD1 is a possible D gene (6 bases). Between the trimmed V and J ends, which lost 0 bases and 7 bases, there was a span of 18 bases. From germline, CDR1 is SGHDN and CDR2 FVKESK. The CDR3 spans 16 residues. The CDR3 coding sequence is TGTGCCAGCAGCCAAGATTGGTCAGGGGATAGGAGGACCCAGTACTTC. It translates to CASSQDWSGDRRTQYF. The variable domain in full, with the rest retrieved from reference TRBV14 and TRBJ2-5, is EAGVTQFPSHSVIEKGQTVTLRCDPISGHDNLYWYRRVMGKEIKFLLHFVKESKQDESGMPNNRFLAERTGGTYSTLKVQPAELEDSGVYFCASSQDWSGDRRTQYFGPGTRLLVL.

The chain couples TRBV19 to TRBJ2-1; tentatively, D is TRBD2 (5 bases). CDR3 length: 15 residues. The V gene's germline CDR1 is LNHDA and CDR2 SQIVND (reference sequence). Trimming stripped 3 bases from V and 6 bases from J, with 15 bases between. The CDR3 coding sequence is TGTGCCAGTAGTATCGTCGGGATTTCTAGCAATGAGCAGTTCTTC. Its protein is CASSIVGISSNEQFF.

V is TRBV9 and J is TRBJ2-2; 8 bases fit TRBD1. The CDR3 is 15 residues long. Germline V gene data show CDR1 as SGDLS and CDR2 as YYNGEE. The ends lost 3 bases at V and 1 base at J; junction bases unmatched: 2. CDR3 nucleotides: TGTGCCAGCAGCGGCGGGACAGGGAACACCGGGGAGCTGTTTTTT. This codes for CASSGGTGNTGELFF.

The chain combines TRBV2 with TRBJ2-7, with TRBD2 matching 9 bases. V dropped 3 bases and J dropped 5; count of bases not matched to a gene: 8. CDR3 length: 15 residues. In germline, CDR1 is SNHLY, CDR2 FYNNEI. The CDR3 protein is CASSERGGLGHEQYF. CDR3 nucleotide sequence: TGTGCCAGCAGTGAGCGGGGGGGGTTGGGCCACGAGCAGTACTTC.

CDR3 sequence: CAHEGVFF. DNA for the CDR3: TGTGCCCATGAGGGGGTTTTCTTT. V gene TRBV12-2 combines with J gene TRBJ1-1; the table calls TRBD1, which could not be checked here. TRBV12-2 is a known pseudogene. The CDR3 has 8 amino acids.

The genes are TRBV13 and TRBJ1-2; D gene unclear. Trimming shortened V by 3 bases and J by 2 bases, and 7 bases separated the two germline ends. CDR1 and CDR2 (germline): PRHDT, FYEKMQ (reference sequence). The CDR3 totals 13 residues. CDR3 residues: CASSLEQNYGYTF. In nucleotides, the CDR3 is TGTGCCAGCAGCTTGGAGCAGAACTATGGCTACACCTTC.

The rearrangement uses TRBV6-5 and TRBJ2-1, with TRBD2 as a possible D gene (6 bases). CDR1 is MNHEY, CDR2 SVGAGI, per germline. There are 13 residues in the CDR3. V gave up 10 bases and J gave up 7 bases, with 17 bases separating them. The CDR3 nucleotides are TGTGCCACTAGCGCGACTGCCCCTAATGAGCAGTTCTTC. It yields the protein CATSATAPNEQFF.

This chain joins TRBV28 and TRBJ1-1; 7 bases are shared with TRBD1. The trim removed 8 bases at V and 1 base at J, leaving 1 base unmatched. Germline V gene sequence: CDR1 MDHEN, CDR2 SYDVKM. The CDR3 extends over 12 amino acids. CDR3 in DNA: TGTGCCAGCGGGACAGCGAACACTGAAGCTTTCTTT. This encodes CASGTANTEAFF. Supplemented by reference TRBV28 and TRBJ1-1, the full variable domain reads DVKVTQSSRYLVKRTGEKVFLECVQDMDHENMFWYRQDPGLGLRLIYFSYDVKMKEKGDIPEGYSVSREKKERFSLILESASTNQTSMYLCASGTANTEAFFGQGTRLTVV.

Comment on this clone: Other nucleotide sequences from this sample produce the same CDR3. V usage is TRBV9 and J usage is TRBJ1-1; D is perhaps TRBD1 (5 bases). CDR3 length: 13 amino acids. Trimming stripped 0 bases from V and 4 bases from J, with 7 bases between. Per the germline V gene, CDR1 is SGDLS and CDR2 is YYNGEE. CDR3 DNA: TGTGCCAGCAGCGTAGGTAGGGGCACTGAAGCTTTCTTT. Amino acid sequence: CASSVGRGTEAFF.

The V gene is TRBV5-6, the J gene TRBJ1-2; D possibly corresponds to TRBD1 (5 bases). This CDR3 spans 16 amino acids. Germline V lookup: CDR1 SGHDT, CDR2 YYEEEE. Trimming removed 0 bases at V and 2 bases at J, with 14 bases between. CDR3 nucleotide sequence: TGTGCCAGCAGCTTGGGGGGCTTTCGGCCAAACTATGGCTACACCTTC. Encoded protein: CASSLGGFRPNYGYTF.

V is TRBV6-5 and J is TRBJ2-3; 8 bases are shared with TRBD2. The CDR3 consists of 16 residues. V was clipped by 0 bases and J by 2 bases; unmatched bases: 4. Germline values: CDR1 MNHEY, CDR2 SVGAGI. CDR3 in DNA: TGTGCCAGCAGTTACTCCAGCGGGGGATCCACAGATACGCAGTATTTT. Encoded protein: CASSYSSGGSTDTQYF.

In DNA form, the CDR3 reads TGCGCCAGCAGCCCCAGCGGGGGGGGCGTAAACACCGGGGAGCTGTTTTTT. It encodes CASSPSGGGVNTGELFF. V is TRBV4-1 and J is TRBJ2-2; TRBD2 matches at 10 bases. Looked up from germline, CDR1 is MGHRA and CDR2 is YSYEKL. The CDR3 has 17 amino acids. The V gene end was trimmed by 4 bases and the J gene end by 2 bases; junction bases not matched to a gene: 7.

The chain has TRBV25-1 and TRBJ1-1; a possible D gene is TRBD1 (5 bases). The V end was cut by 4 bases, the J end by 11 bases, with 14 bases between. The CDR3 totals 12 residues. Germline V gives CDR1 MGHDK, CDR2 SYGVNS. The CDR3 region is CASSVPAGRAFF. The CDR3 DNA sequence: TGTGCCAGCAGTGTCCCCGCAGGGCGTGCTTTCTTT.

The chain uses TRBV7-6 and TRBJ2-1, with 9 bases fitting TRBD1. J lost 5 bases, V lost 4 bases, and 6 bases had no gene match. This CDR3 region has 15 residues. Germline lookup yields CDR1 SGHVS and CDR2 FNYEAQ. The CDR3 bases are TGTGCCAGCAGCTCTAGACAGGGGGTCAACAATGAGCAGTTCTTC. It encodes CASSSRQGVNNEQFF.

The chain couples TRBV19 to TRBJ1-6, with D perhaps matching TRBD1 (5 bases). The CDR3 sequence is 14 residues long. Trimming left V 8 bases short and J 3 bases short, with 11 bases between. Germline V CDR1 and CDR2: LNHDA, SQIVND (reference sequence). The CDR3 sequence: CASGWGFYNSPLHF. CDR3 nucleotides: TGTGCCAGTGGGTGGGGCTTCTATAATTCACCCCTCCACTTT.

This rearrangement joins TRBV9 to TRBJ2-3, with D maybe TRBD2 (5 bases). The CDR3 consists of 15 residues. V was shortened by 4 bases and J by 2 bases, with 14 bases between the two germline ends. CDR1 and CDR2 (germline): SGDLS, YYNGEE. This CDR3 reads CASSPYPTNTDTQYF. The CDR3 DNA is TGTGCCAGCAGCCCTTACCCGACTAACACAGATACGCAGTATTTT. The whole variable domain, remainder taken from reference TRBV9 and TRBJ2-3, is DSGVTQTPKHLITATGQRVTLRCSPRSGDLSVYWYQQSLDQGLQFLIQYYNGEERAKGNILERFSAQQFPDLHSELNLSSLELGDSALYFCASSPYPTNTDTQYFGPGTRLTVL.

This chain connects TRBV4-1 to TRBJ1-5; TRBD1 aligns across 8 bases. The CDR3 has 15 residues. From germline, CDR1 is MGHRA and CDR2 YSYEKL. The J segment lost 6 bases and the V segment lost 0 bases, leaving 4 bases of the junction unmatched. CDR3 protein: CASSQERQGTQPQHF. The CDR3 DNA sequence: TGCGCCAGCAGCCAAGAAAGACAGGGGACTCAGCCCCAGCATTTT.